The clone carrying this T cell receptor beta chain was picked up many times. Its matching antigen is unknown. At one of its ends the junction is not consistent with the germline gene, which may arise from a read error. This sample stems from a study of CD8 T cells in ankylosing spondylitis. TCRdb re-called the 5' RACE reads with MiXCR, one entry per CDR3 protein. The sample contains some 800,000 distinct CDR3 sequences, about 11% of which appear only once. Study-level points and caveats: Seemingly distinctive of ankylosing spondylitis blood was a TCR beta motif formed by eight highly homologous variants.

Germline V lookup: CDR1 SQVTM, CDR2 ANQGSEA. CDR3 length: 13 residues. This TCR was recovered from a male donor with ankylosing spondylitis. Sequencing used blood, either unsorted or a sorted T cell fraction (not recorded which). The V and J genes are TRBV29-1 and TRBJ2-1; no reliable D call. The CDR3: CSIDTSSYNEQFF. As DNA, the CDR3 is TGCAGCATTGACACCAGCTCCTACAATGAGCAGTTCTTC.